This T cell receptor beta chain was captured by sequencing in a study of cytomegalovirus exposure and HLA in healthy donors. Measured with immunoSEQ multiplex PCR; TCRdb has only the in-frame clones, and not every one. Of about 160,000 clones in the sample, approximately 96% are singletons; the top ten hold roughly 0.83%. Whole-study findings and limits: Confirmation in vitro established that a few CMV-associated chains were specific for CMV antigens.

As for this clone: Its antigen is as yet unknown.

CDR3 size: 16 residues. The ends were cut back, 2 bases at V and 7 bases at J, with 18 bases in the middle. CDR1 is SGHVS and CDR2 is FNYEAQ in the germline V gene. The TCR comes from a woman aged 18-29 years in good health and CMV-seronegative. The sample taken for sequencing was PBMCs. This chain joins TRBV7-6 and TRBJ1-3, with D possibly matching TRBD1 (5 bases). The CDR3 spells CASSLLPGQDNNTIYF. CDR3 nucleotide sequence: TGTGCCAGCAGCTTACTTCCAGGACAAGATAACAACACCATATATTTT.